The 8 T cell receptor beta chains below all came from one sample that was sequenced in a study of T cell repertoires in cytomegalovirus infection. TCRdb fed the reads into MiXCR, producing one record per CDR3 protein. The repertoire holds roughly 320,000 distinct CDR3 sequences, with 9.6% as singletons. Sequencing was carried out using PBMCs. These receptor sequences come from a human donor in good health (CMV status not recorded). Some clones in this sample may be carry-over from other donors' samples.

The V call is TRBV20-1, the J call TRBJ1-1; possibly TRBD1 for D (5 bases). CDR3 length: 14 amino acids. Germline V CDR1 and CDR2: DFQATT, SNEGSKA (reference sequence). Trimming pared 5 bases from V and 5 bases from J, leaving 18 bases between. The CDR3 DNA is TGCAGTGCTCCGGCCCGGGGGGAGGGTACTGAAGCTTTCTTT. This encodes CSAPARGEGTEAFF.

This clonotype was observed at least ten times. The chain employs TRBV12-3 or TRBV12-4 and TRBJ1-1, with a possible D match to TRBD1 (6 bases). The length of the CDR3 is 17 residues. V was trimmed by 6 bases and J by 1 base, leaving 21 bases between them. In DNA, the CDR3 is TGTGCCAGCAGCGTGGGAGGCCCAGGGGCAAGGAACACTGAAGCTTTCTTT. It yields the protein CASSVGGPGARNTEAFF.

The genes are TRBV29-1 and TRBJ1-1; 10 bases line up with TRBD1. Germline trimming cut 4 bases from V and 7 bases from J; bases unmatched to any gene: 9. Germline V lookup: CDR1 SQVTM, CDR2 ANQGSEA. The CDR3 covers 14 residues. This CDR3 reads CSVVPGQGGHEAFF. CDR3 DNA: TGCAGCGTTGTCCCAGGACAGGGGGGACATGAAGCTTTCTTT.

V usage is TRBV20-1 and J usage is TRBJ2-5; TRBD2 agrees at 9 bases. The germline CDR1 and CDR2 sequences are DFQATT and SNEGSKA (reference sequence). The CDR3 loop spans 15 amino acids. Germline trimming cut 0 bases from V and 4 bases from J; bases unmatched to any gene: 6. This CDR3 is CSARDWGLALETQYF. Here the CDR3 DNA reads TGCAGTGCTAGAGATTGGGGACTAGCTCTAGAGACCCAGTACTTC.

This clonotype was recorded many times. The chain recombines TRBV7-3 with TRBJ2-6; the D is unclear. CDR3 size: 14 residues. The V gene's germline CDR1 is SGHTA and CDR2 FQGTGA. V lost 4 bases, J lost 0 bases, and 4 bases lay in between. The CDR3 DNA follows: TGTGCCAGCAGCTCGAGCTCTGGGGCCAACGTCCTGACTTTC. It translates to CASSSSSGANVLTF. The entire variable domain, with the rest obtained from reference TRBV7-3 and TRBJ2-6, is as follows: GAGVSQTPSNKVTEKGKYVELRCDPISGHTALYWYRQSLGQGPEFLIYFQGTGAADDSGLPNDRFFAVRPEGSVSTLKIQRTERGDSAVYLCASSSSSGANVLTFGAGSRLTVL.

Concerning this clonotype itself: At one of its ends the junction is not consistent with the germline gene, which may arise from a read error. V usage is TRBV9 and J usage is TRBJ1-2; D may be TRBD1 (5 bases). The germline gives CDR1 SGDLS, CDR2 YYNGEE. This CDR3 is 14 amino acids long. CDR3 protein: CASSVADTNYVYTF. CDR3 in DNA: TGTGCCAGCAGCGTAGCGGACACTAACTATGTCTACACCTTC.

The V gene is TRBV6-2 or TRBV6-3, the J gene TRBJ1-2; 9 bases match TRBD1. After removal of 6 bases from V and 6 bases from J, the junction contained 2 bases not matched to a gene. CDR3 length: 12 amino acids. The germline gives CDR1 MNHEY, CDR2 SVGEGT. The CDR3 here is CASRGTGNGYTF. CDR3 coding DNA: TGTGCCAGCAGGGGGACAGGGAATGGCTACACCTTC.

This clonotype was found many times. This chain connects TRBV2 to TRBJ2-7; D gene unclear. The V gene's germline CDR1 is SNHLY and CDR2 FYNNEI. This CDR3 spans 11 amino acids. Deletions cut 7 bases from V and 3 bases from J, with 7 bases between. This CDR3 reads CASMLLYEQYV. In DNA form, the CDR3 reads TGTGCCAGCATGCTACTCTACGAGCAGTACGTC.